Below are 18 T cell receptor beta chains sequenced from a single sample in a study of regulatory T cells in long-lasting Graves disease. HTBI primers from iRepertoire and Arm-PCR of CDR3 regions yielded the TCR beta libraries. TCRdb reprocessed the multiplex PCR reads with MiXCR, giving one entry per CDR3 protein. The sample has 350,000 to 550,000 distinct CDR3 sequences; 11% to 15% are singletons. The time point: newly diagnosed GD, antithyroid drugs for less than 3 months. Making the TCR library involved RNA that had been extracted from PBMCs. This sample also appeared in a second study, on T cells in Graves' hyperthyroidism and ophthalmopathy.

The source material was peripheral blood mononuclear cells (PBMCs), sampled at new diagnosis, from a patient treated with antithyroid drugs. These receptors came from a woman aged 50 to 65 with Graves disease.

This clonotype was seen a handful of times. The chain joins TRBV5-1 to TRBJ1-6, with TRBD1 matching 8 bases. The V segment lost 3 bases and the J segment 9 bases; nucleotides outside the gene matches: 2. Looked up from germline, CDR1 is SGHRS and CDR2 is YFSETQ. This CDR3 contains 13 residues. CDR3 sequence: CASSSDRASPLHF. The DNA for the CDR3 is TGCGCCAGCAGCTCGGACAGGGCTTCACCCCTCCACTTT.

In this sample, this clonotype turned up a few times. J is TRBJ1-1 and V is TRBV5-1; the D is unclear. V gave up 0 bases and J gave up 6 bases, with 9 bases separating them. The length of the CDR3 is 13 residues. Germline V gene data show CDR1 as SGHRS and CDR2 as YFSETQ. In nucleotides, the CDR3 is TGCGCCAGCAGCTTGGATAACTTTGCTGAAGCTTTCTTT. Encoded protein: CASSLDNFAEAFF.

This clonotype was observed many times. The gene calls are TRBV5-4 and TRBJ2-7; 8 bases map to TRBD2. The V and J ends lost 6 bases and 1 base, in that order; junction bases with no gene match: 6. Germline CDR1 reads SGHNT; CDR2 reads YYREEE (reference sequence). This CDR3 contains 14 residues. CDR3 protein: CASNEAGGSYEQYF. The CDR3 bases are TGTGCCAGCAATGAGGCGGGAGGATCCTACGAGCAGTACTTC.

The chain carries TRBV6-1 and TRBJ1-4; TRBD1 matches at 9 bases. The CDR3 sequence is 14 residues long. The germline gives CDR1 MNHNS, CDR2 SASEGT. J gave up 6 bases and V 6 bases, and 5 bases lay outside the gene matches. CDR3 amino acids: CASSWTGADEKLFF. Written as DNA, the CDR3 is TGTGCCAGCAGCTGGACAGGGGCGGATGAAAAACTGTTTTTT.

This clonotype was seen ten or more times. The V call is TRBV7-9, the J call TRBJ2-1; D uncertain. V was cut by 2 bases and J by 8 bases, with 7 bases left in between. Germline V gene data show CDR1 as SEHNR and CDR2 as FQNEAQ (reference sequence). The CDR3 covers 12 residues. In nucleotides, the CDR3 is TGTGCCAGCAGCTTAATCGCGCATGAGCAGTTCTTC. It translates to CASSLIAHEQFF.

This clonotype turned up a few times. The chain recombines TRBV29-1 with TRBJ2-7, with D possibly TRBD1 on 6 matching bases. Germline V gives CDR1 SQVTM, CDR2 ANQGSEA. V lost 5 bases to trimming and J lost 1 base, with 15 bases between them. This CDR3 is 14 amino acids long. The CDR3 DNA reads as TGCAGCGTTCGGACAGCGGAAGGTTCCTACGAGCAGTACTTC. Its translation: CSVRTAEGSYEQYF.

This clonotype showed up many times. This chain links TRBV12-3 or TRBV12-4 with TRBJ2-1; possible D gene TRBD2, 6 bases. The CDR3 spans 15 residues. The V gene lost 6 bases and the J gene lost 4 bases, with 16 bases spanning the gap. The CDR3 region has the DNA TGTGCCAGCAGAATCGGGGCGGGGACGTACAATGAGCAGTTCTTC. Translated: CASRIGAGTYNEQFF.

This clonotype has just a few counts. The chain joins TRBV7-2 to TRBJ2-7; perhaps D is TRBD1 or TRBD2 (5 bases each). CDR3 size: 15 residues. Germline V gives CDR1 SGHTA, CDR2 FQGNSA. Trimming took 5 bases from V and 0 from J, leaving 14 bases between them. The CDR3 coding sequence is TGTGCCAGCAGCGTCGGGACCCACAACTCCTACGAGCAGTACTTC. Residues: CASSVGTHNSYEQYF.

This clonotype has at least ten counts. The chain combines TRBV18 with TRBJ2-7, with TRBD2 identical over 7 bases. Looked up from germline, CDR1 is KGHSH and CDR2 is LQKENI. V lost 6 bases to trimming and J lost 7 bases; unmatched junction nucleotides: 15. The CDR3 is made up of 15 amino acids. The CDR3 bases are TGTGCCAGCTCCCCGTCGTGGGAGGGTACGCGGGAGCAGTACTTC. Translated, it gives CASSPSWEGTREQYF.

This clonotype has at least ten counts. V usage is TRBV3-1 and J usage is TRBJ1-2; 7 bases match TRBD1. V lost 1 base, J lost 3 bases, and 5 bases stayed unmatched. CDR3 length equals 15 residues. The germline V gene encodes CDR1 LGHDT and CDR2 YNNKEL (reference sequence). The CDR3 reads CASSQGWDRYYGYTF. Here the CDR3 DNA reads TGTGCCAGCAGCCAAGGATGGGACAGATACTATGGCTACACCTTC.

This clonotype was detected many times. V usage is TRBV7-2 and J usage is TRBJ2-7, with D maybe TRBD2 (6 bases). The CDR3 contains 15 residues. Per germline, CDR1 SGHTA and CDR2 FQGNSA. V was clipped by 1 base and J by 3 bases, with 13 bases between them. CDR3: CASSLVYGGLYEQYF. CDR3 nucleotide sequence: TGTGCCAGCAGCTTAGTGTATGGGGGACTCTACGAGCAGTACTTC.

About this clonotype: An end of the junction differs from the germline gene, which may be a read error. CDR3 region: CASSLAGGSSNEQFF. DNA for the CDR3: TGTGCCAGCAGTTTAGCGGGAGGTTCCTCCAATGAGCAGTTCTTC. V usage is TRBV28 and J usage is TRBJ2-1, with 8 bases lining up with TRBD2. This CDR3 region has 15 residues. The V gene's germline CDR1 is MDHEN and CDR2 SYDVKM. The full variable domain, in which reference TRBV28 and TRBJ2-1 provide the parts outside the CDR3, is DVKVTQSSRYLVKRTGEKVFLECVQDMDHENMFWYRQDPGLGLRLIYFSYDVKMKEKGDIPEGYSVSREKKERFSLILESASTNQTSMYLCASSLAGGSSNEQFFGPGTRLTVL.

The V and J genes are TRBV19 and TRBJ1-6; TRBD1 aligns across 9 bases. Trimming removed 6 bases from V and 7 bases from J; junction bases left unmatched: 16. The CDR3 has 18 residues. Looked up from germline, CDR1 is LNHDA and CDR2 is SQIVND (reference sequence). The CDR3 spells CASRTKMSGTGNNSPLHF. Written as DNA, the CDR3 is TGTGCCAGTAGGACGAAAATGTCCGGGACAGGGAACAATTCACCCCTCCACTTT.

Many counts were recorded for this clonotype. This rearrangement joins TRBV28 to TRBJ2-7; D gene unclear. Trimming took off 1 base at V and 3 bases at J, with 16 bases between the two ends. From germline, CDR1 is MDHEN and CDR2 SYDVKM. This CDR3 has 16 residues. The CDR3 DNA sequence: TGTGCCAGCAGTTTATCGTTATACCGCCTGGGCTACGAGCAGTACTTC. Translating it yields CASSLSLYRLGYEQYF.

A few counts support this clonotype. This chain connects TRBV29-1 to TRBJ2-7, with no clear D. The V end lost 3 bases, the J end lost 2 bases, and 8 bases lay between the germline ends. Looked up from germline, CDR1 is SQVTM and CDR2 is ANQGSEA. The CDR3 sequence is 12 residues long. DNA of the CDR3: TGCAGCGTTGACGGTCACGCCTACGAGCAGTACTTC. Protein sequence: CSVDGHAYEQYF.

The table lists this clonotype with many counts. The CDR3 nucleotides are TGTGCCAGCCGGACAGCTCATGCCGACGAGCAGTACTTC. Translating it yields CASRTAHADEQYF. The chain joins TRBV28 to TRBJ2-7; the D gene is possibly TRBD1 (6 bases). The germline gives CDR1 MDHEN, CDR2 SYDVKM. The V end lost 8 bases, the J end lost 5 bases, and 16 bases lay between the germline ends. The CDR3 extends over 13 amino acids.

There are many counts of this clonotype. The chain employs TRBV28 and TRBJ2-5, with a possible D match to TRBD1 (6 bases). The CDR3 has 14 amino acids. V was pared by 7 bases and J by 1 base, with 13 bases between. Per germline, CDR1 MDHEN and CDR2 SYDVKM. CDR3 sequence reads: CASNLQGSQETQYF. The CDR3 DNA is TGTGCCAGCAATCTACAGGGTAGCCAAGAGACCCAGTACTTC.

There are many counts of this clonotype. The CDR3 sequence: CASSRRGGGSQNTGELFF. The CDR3 region has the DNA TGTGCCAGCAGCAGGCGGGGCGGCGGCAGCCAGAACACCGGGGAGCTGTTTTTT. The chain uses TRBV2 and TRBJ2-2; D is possibly TRBD2 (6 bases). The CDR3 runs 18 residues. Germline V gene lookup returns CDR1 SNHLY and CDR2 FYNNEI. V lost 6 bases, J lost 1 base, and 21 bases lay in between.